The next 27 T cell receptor beta chains were all read from a single sample in a study of T cell responses to AZD1222 COVID-19 vaccine. This table comes from immunoSEQ multiplex PCR, and its TCRdb copy is limited to in-frame clones, with some not included. The sample shows approximately 180,000 clones, roughly nine tenths of them seen only once. This material consisted of peripheral blood, taken on day 0 of AZD1222 vaccination. The receptors derive from an adult in good health.

The J gene is TRBJ1-5, the V gene TRBV5-6, with a possible D match to TRBD1 (6 bases). Germline loops: CDR1 SGHDT, CDR2 YYEEEE. The CDR3 consists of 14 residues. Trimming stripped 1 base from V and 7 bases from J, with 12 bases between. The CDR3 sequence is CASSLYRVRQPQHF. The CDR3, as DNA: TGTGCCAGCAGCTTGTACAGGGTTAGACAGCCCCAGCATTTT. The complete variable domain, with remaining parts taken from reference TRBV5-6 and TRBJ1-5, reads DAGVTQSPTHLIKTRGQQVTLRCSPKSGHDTVSWYQQALGQGPQFIFQYYEEEERQRGNFPDRFSGHQFPNYSSELNVNALLLGDSALYLCASSLYRVRQPQHFGDGTRLSIL.

This clone has a handful of counts. V is TRBV27 and J is TRBJ2-6; D possibly matches TRBD1 or TRBD2 (5 bases each). CDR3 length: 16 amino acids. Trimming removed 0 bases from V and 2 bases from J, with 8 bases in between. Germline loops: CDR1 MNHEY, CDR2 SMNVEV (reference sequence). The CDR3 region is CASSLSGGTGANVLTF. Written as DNA, the CDR3 is TGTGCCAGCAGTTTATCTGGGGGAACTGGGGCCAACGTCCTGACTTTC.

Written as DNA, the CDR3 is TGTGCCAGCAGACCGATCGACAGCCGCAATCAGCCCCAGCATTTT. Encoded protein: CASRPIDSRNQPQHF. J is TRBJ1-5 and V is TRBV6-6; weak D call: TRBD1 (5 bases). Germline V gene lookup returns CDR1 MNHNY and CDR2 SVGAGI (reference sequence). The CDR3 extends over 15 amino acids. V dropped 6 bases and J dropped 2 bases, with 14 bases sitting between them.

This clone has only one observation. The V and J genes are TRBV5-4 and TRBJ1-6, with a weak D call TRBD1 (5 bases). In germline, CDR1 is SGHNT, CDR2 YYREEE (reference sequence). The CDR3 length is 14 residues. V lost 2 bases and J 10 bases, leaving 13 bases between the germline ends. CDR3 region: CASSLSREGSPLHF. CDR3 nucleotides: TGTGCCAGCAGCTTATCCAGGGAAGGATCACCCCTCCACTTT.

The chain couples TRBV5-1 to TRBJ2-1; 7 positions agree with TRBD2. V lost 3 bases, J lost 1 base, and 7 bases stayed unmatched. In germline, CDR1 is SGHRS, CDR2 YFSETQ. The CDR3 is 16 residues long. CDR3 sequence reads: CASSSSGGSSYNEQFF. CDR3 DNA sequence: TGCGCCAGCAGCTCCTCCGGGGGGAGTTCCTACAATGAGCAGTTCTTC.

A few counts support this clone. The gene calls are TRBV25-1 and TRBJ1-3; a weak D match, TRBD1 (5 bases). Trimming shortened V by 0 bases and J by 6 bases, and 15 bases separated the two germline ends. Germline assignment: CDR1 MGHDK and CDR2 SYGVNS. CDR3 length: 16 residues. CDR3 nucleotide sequence: TGTGCCAGCAGTGAATATACGTCCGGGGCGTCAAACACCATATATTTT. It yields the protein CASSEYTSGASNTIYF.

This rearrangement joins TRBV7-2 to TRBJ2-4; tentative D call: TRBD2 (6 bases). The CDR3 sequence is 15 residues long. Germline assignment: CDR1 SGHTA and CDR2 FQGNSA. Trimming left V 1 base short and J 6 bases short, with 13 bases between. The CDR3 nucleotides are TGTGCCAGCAGCTTAGGCGGGGTCGGAGGAAACATTCAGTACTTC. It is translated as CASSLGGVGGNIQYF.

V and J are TRBV19 and TRBJ2-3, with 11 bases matching TRBD2. Trimming took 6 bases from V and 6 from J; bases not matched to a gene: 5. CDR3 length: 14 residues. Germline lookup yields CDR1 LNHDA and CDR2 SQIVND (reference sequence). CDR3 residues: CASRGLAVRDTQYF. The CDR3 nucleotides read TGTGCCAGTAGGGGACTAGCGGTTAGGGATACGCAGTATTTT.

The chain employs TRBV18 and TRBJ1-2; D is unresolved. The CDR3 spans 15 residues. Germline lookup yields CDR1 KGHSH and CDR2 LQKENI. V was pared by 7 bases and J by 9 bases, with 24 bases between. The CDR3 loop reads CASLESPPPTRSYTF. The DNA for the CDR3 is TGTGCCAGCTTAGAAAGCCCCCCACCGACTCGGAGCTACACCTTC.

This clone was seen only once. The limits of the CDR3 on the DNA are not certain, so only TCRdb's listed CDR3 is given. The chain uses TRBV12-1 and TRBJ1-6; the table's D call, TRBD1, has no DNA check behind it. TRBV12-1 is a known pseudogene. From its first to its last residue, the CDR3 has 19 amino acids. This chain's CDR3 is CASSFVGTGSFAYNSPLHF.

CDR3 nucleotides: TGCGCCAGCAGCTTGGTGGCGGGCCCAGATACGCAGTATTTT. Translation: CASSLVAGPDTQYF. J is TRBJ2-3 and V is TRBV5-1; D perhaps matches TRBD2 (5 bases). The CDR3 is 14 amino acids. Germline-derived CDR1 and CDR2 are SGHRS and YFSETQ. V was pared by 0 bases and J by 4 bases, with 9 bases between.

The chain is built from TRBV28 and TRBJ2-2, with 8 bases lining up with TRBD1. The CDR3 totals 13 residues. Trimming removed 9 bases from V and 5 bases from J; junction bases left unmatched: 5. Germline CDR1 is MDHEN and CDR2 is SYDVKM. CDR3 nucleotides: TGTGCCAGTAAAACAGGGGGTACCGGGGAGCTGTTTTTT. It codes for CASKTGGTGELFF.

The genes are TRBV19 and TRBJ2-7, with TRBD2 matching 7 bases. The CDR3 has 15 amino acids. V was clipped by 4 bases and J by 4 bases; unmatched bases: 10. Per germline, CDR1 LNHDA and CDR2 SQIVND (reference sequence). DNA of the CDR3: TGTGCCAGTAGTACTCAAAGCGGGAATCGGTACGAGCAGTACTTC. Its protein product is CASSTQSGNRYEQYF.

This clone was detected a few times. This chain joins TRBV14 and TRBJ2-2, with a tentative D call TRBD2 (5 bases). Germline V gene data show CDR1 as SGHDN and CDR2 as FVKESK. Trimming took off 3 bases at V and 2 bases at J, with 16 bases between the two ends. This CDR3 has 17 amino acids. The CDR3, as DNA: TGTGCCAGCAGCCATACCCAGTTAGCGACTAACACCGGGGAGCTGTTTTTT. This encodes CASSHTQLATNTGELFF.

The genes are TRBV3-1 (or the pseudogene TRBV3-2) and TRBJ2-1; D unresolved. This CDR3 region has 14 residues. V was cut by 0 bases and J by 12 bases, with 15 bases left in between. Per germline, CDR1 LGHDT and CDR2 YNNKEL (reference sequence). The CDR3, as DNA: TGTGCCAGCAGCCAAGATTGGCAGGCCGTTCGGCAGTTCTTC. This translates into CASSQDWQAVRQFF.

The chain employs TRBV7-8 and TRBJ1-3; D unclear. This CDR3 is 14 amino acids long. From germline, CDR1 is SGHVS and CDR2 FQNEAQ. V dropped 5 bases and J dropped 1 base, with 9 bases sitting between them. DNA of the CDR3: TGTGCCAGCAGCCATCGGGGTTCTGGAAACACCATATATTTT. Protein sequence: CASSHRGSGNTIYF.

This sequence joins TRBV21-1 and TRBJ1-1. TRBV21-1 is a pseudogene segment. This CDR3 region has 16 residues. The CDR3 loop is CASSKIKAASNTEAFF. CDR3 coding DNA: TGTGCCAGCAGCAAAATAAAGGCAGCTTCGAACACTGAAGCTTTCTTT.

This clone was detected a few times. The chain recombines TRBV19 with TRBJ2-6, with D possibly matching TRBD1 (5 bases). The CDR3 loop spans 17 amino acids. CDR1 is LNHDA and CDR2 is SQIVND in the germline V gene (reference sequence). Trimming took off 3 bases at V and 0 bases at J, with 12 bases between the two ends. In DNA, the CDR3 is TGTGCCAGTAGTATTAGGGGCGATTCCTCTGGGGCCAACGTCCTGACTTTC. This sequence encodes CASSIRGDSSGANVLTF.

The chain combines TRBV7-9 with TRBJ2-3, with 9 bases lining up with TRBD1. Germline CDR1 SEHNR, CDR2 FQNEAQ (reference sequence). Trimming took 4 bases from V and 2 from J; bases not matched to a gene: 4. The CDR3 has 15 amino acids. The CDR3 bases are TGTGCCAGCAGCTATGACAGGGGGGTCACAGATACGCAGTATTTT. Residues: CASSYDRGVTDTQYF.

The chain couples TRBV7-2 to TRBJ1-4; D uncertain. Germline CDR1 is SGHTA and CDR2 is FQGNSA. V lost 3 bases to trimming and J lost 7 bases, with 9 bases between them. This CDR3 has 13 residues. CDR3 sequence: CASSFRQGEKLFF. The CDR3 nucleotides are TGTGCCAGCAGCTTTAGACAAGGTGAAAAACTGTTTTTT.

The chain carries TRBV5-1 and TRBJ1-1; 8 bases are shared with TRBD1. The germline CDR1 and CDR2 sequences are SGHRS and YFSETQ. The junction had 7 bases not matched to a gene; V was cut back by 2 bases and J by 7 bases. This CDR3 has 14 amino acids. CDR3 sequence (DNA): TGCGCCAGCAGCTTCCAGGGGGCGGATAATGAAGCTTTCTTT. Translating it yields CASSFQGADNEAFF. Drawing the rest from reference TRBV5-1 and TRBJ1-1, the complete variable domain is KAGVTQTPRYLIKTRGQQVTLSCSPISGHRSVSWYQQTPGQGLQFLFEYFSETQRNKGNFPGRFSGRQFSNSRSEMNVSTLELGDSALYLCASSFQGADNEAFFGQGTRLTVV.

The table lists this clone with a few counts. The V call is TRBV5-1, the J call TRBJ2-2; D call uncertain. Germline values: CDR1 SGHRS, CDR2 YFSETQ. The germline V and J ends were trimmed by 9 bases and 1 base, with 19 bases remaining between them. The CDR3 has 16 amino acids. The CDR3 sequence is CATRVIGGLNTGELFF. The DNA for the CDR3 is TGCGCCACCCGAGTAATAGGTGGTCTGAACACCGGGGAGCTGTTTTTT.

This clone has only one observation. This chain uses TRBV11-3 with TRBJ2-2; perhaps TRBD2 as D (6 bases). V was pared by 5 bases and J by 4 bases, with 17 bases between. The CDR3 sequence is 16 residues long. Germline CDR1 reads SGHNT; CDR2 reads YENEEA. The DNA for the CDR3 is TGTGCCAGCAGCCCAGCCCTCCGGGAGCGCACCGGGGAGCTGTTTTTT. As protein: CASSPALRERTGELFF.

In its sample, this clone was seen once. This chain links TRBV9 with TRBJ2-7; 13 nucleotides agree with TRBD2. With V trimmed by 3 bases and J by 2 bases, 8 bases remained unmatched. CDR3 length: 17 residues. Germline V gene lookup returns CDR1 SGDLS and CDR2 YYNGEE. The CDR3 DNA follows: TGTGCCAGCAGCGCAGGACTAGCGGGAGCGCGACCCTACGAGCAGTACTTC. Its translation is CASSAGLAGARPYEQYF.

The chain links TRBV6-5 to TRBJ1-2, with 8 bases identical to TRBD1. CDR1 and CDR2 from the germline V gene are MNHEY and SVGAGI. The CDR3 is 14 amino acids. Unmatched junction bases numbered 4, after V lost 0 bases and J lost 7 bases. CDR3 in DNA: TGTGCCAGCAGTTACTCGCCAGGGGGCTTTGGCTACACCTTC. It specifies CASSYSPGGFGYTF.

The chain has TRBV11-2 and TRBJ1-1, with no clear D. Deletions cut 0 bases from V and 0 bases from J, with 17 bases between. The CDR3 length is 18 residues. The germline CDR1 and CDR2 sequences are SGHAT and FQNNGV. In nucleotides, the CDR3 is TGTGCCAGCAGCTTAGATCAGTATCAGATCTCCATGAACACTGAAGCTTTCTTT. It is translated as CASSLDQYQISMNTEAFF.

In its sample, this clone was seen a few times. The J gene is TRBJ1-2, the V gene TRBV5-4, with unresolved D. The CDR3 covers 13 residues. CDR1 SGHNT and CDR2 YYREEE come from the germline V gene (reference sequence). Trimming removed 3 bases at V and 3 bases at J, with 9 bases between. CDR3 nucleotide sequence: TGTGCCAGCAGCTCCCGACAAGACTATGGCTACACCTTC. Protein: CASSSRQDYGYTF.